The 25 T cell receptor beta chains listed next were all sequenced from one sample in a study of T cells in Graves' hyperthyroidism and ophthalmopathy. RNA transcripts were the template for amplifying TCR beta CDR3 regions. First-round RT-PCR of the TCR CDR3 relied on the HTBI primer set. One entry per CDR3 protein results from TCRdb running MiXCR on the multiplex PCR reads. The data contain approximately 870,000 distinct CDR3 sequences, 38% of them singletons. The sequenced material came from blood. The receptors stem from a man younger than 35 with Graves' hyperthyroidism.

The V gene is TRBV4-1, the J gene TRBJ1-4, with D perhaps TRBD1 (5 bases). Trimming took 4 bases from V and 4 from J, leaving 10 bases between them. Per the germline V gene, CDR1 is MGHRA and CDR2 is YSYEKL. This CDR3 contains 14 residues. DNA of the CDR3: TGCGCCAGCAGCCCCGGGGCCAATAATGAAAAACTGTTTTTT. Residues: CASSPGANNEKLFF.

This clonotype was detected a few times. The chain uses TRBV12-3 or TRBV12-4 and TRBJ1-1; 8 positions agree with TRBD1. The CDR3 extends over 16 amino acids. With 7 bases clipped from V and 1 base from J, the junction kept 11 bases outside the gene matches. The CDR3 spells CASTWTGPLTNTEAFF. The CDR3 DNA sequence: TGTGCCAGCACCTGGACAGGGCCTCTCACGAACACTGAAGCTTTCTTT.

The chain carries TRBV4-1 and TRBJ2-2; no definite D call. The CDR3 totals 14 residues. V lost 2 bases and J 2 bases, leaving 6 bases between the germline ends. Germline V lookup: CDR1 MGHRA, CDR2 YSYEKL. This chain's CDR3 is CASSQLDNTGELFF. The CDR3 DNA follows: TGCGCCAGCAGCCAACTCGACAACACCGGGGAGCTGTTTTTT.

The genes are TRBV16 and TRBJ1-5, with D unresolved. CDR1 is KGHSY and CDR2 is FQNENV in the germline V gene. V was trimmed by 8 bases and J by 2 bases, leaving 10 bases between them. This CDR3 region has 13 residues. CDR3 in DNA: TGTGCCAGCGGTGAATTCGGCAATCAGCCCCAGCATTTT. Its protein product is CASGEFGNQPQHF. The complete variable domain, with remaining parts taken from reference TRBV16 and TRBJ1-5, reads GEEVAQTPKHLVRGEGQKAKLYCAPIKGHSYVFWYQQVLKNEFKFLISFQNENVFDETGMPKERFSAKCLPNSPCSLEIQATKLEDSAVYFCASGEFGNQPQHFGDGTRLSIL.

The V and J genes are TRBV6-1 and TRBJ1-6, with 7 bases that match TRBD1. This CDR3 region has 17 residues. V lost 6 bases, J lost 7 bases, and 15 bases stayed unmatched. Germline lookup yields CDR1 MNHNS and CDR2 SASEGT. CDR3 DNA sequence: TGTGCCAGCAGCTGGTTGACAGGGAAAGAAGTAAATTCACCCCTCCACTTT. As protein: CASSWLTGKEVNSPLHF.

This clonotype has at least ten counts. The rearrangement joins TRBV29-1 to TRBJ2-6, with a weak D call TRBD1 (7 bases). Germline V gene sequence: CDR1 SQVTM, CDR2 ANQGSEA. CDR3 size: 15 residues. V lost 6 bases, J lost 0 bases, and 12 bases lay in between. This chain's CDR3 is CSVRDSSSGANVLTF. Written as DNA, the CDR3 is TGCAGCGTGCGGGACAGTAGCTCTGGGGCCAACGTCCTGACTTTC.

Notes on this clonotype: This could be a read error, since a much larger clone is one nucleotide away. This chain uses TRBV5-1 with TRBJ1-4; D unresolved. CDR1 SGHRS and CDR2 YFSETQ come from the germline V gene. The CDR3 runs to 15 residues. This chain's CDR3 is CASSLAGIYNEELFF. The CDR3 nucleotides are TGCGCCAGCAGCTTGGCGGGGATTTATAATGAAGAACTGTTTTTT.

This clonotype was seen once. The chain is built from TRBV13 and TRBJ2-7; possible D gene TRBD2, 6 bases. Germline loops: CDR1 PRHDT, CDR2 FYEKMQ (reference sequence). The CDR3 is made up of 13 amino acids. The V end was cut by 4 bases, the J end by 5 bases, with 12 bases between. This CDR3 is CASSSRRGNEQYF. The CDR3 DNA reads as TGTGCCAGCAGCTCCCGGCGCGGGAACGAGCAGTACTTC.

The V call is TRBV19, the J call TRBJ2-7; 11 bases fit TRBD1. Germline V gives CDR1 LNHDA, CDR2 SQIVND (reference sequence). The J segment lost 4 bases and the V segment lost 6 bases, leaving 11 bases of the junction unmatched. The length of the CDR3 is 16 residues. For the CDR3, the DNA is TGTGCCAGTAGCCACGGGGGACAGGGGGGATTTTACGAGCAGTACTTC. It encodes CASSHGGQGGFYEQYF.

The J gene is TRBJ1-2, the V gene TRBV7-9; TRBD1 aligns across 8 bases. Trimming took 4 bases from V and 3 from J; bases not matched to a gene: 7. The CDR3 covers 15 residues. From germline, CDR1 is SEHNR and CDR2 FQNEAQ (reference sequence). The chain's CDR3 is CASSYRQGQDYGYTF. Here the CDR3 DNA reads TGTGCCAGCAGCTATCGACAGGGGCAAGACTATGGCTACACCTTC.

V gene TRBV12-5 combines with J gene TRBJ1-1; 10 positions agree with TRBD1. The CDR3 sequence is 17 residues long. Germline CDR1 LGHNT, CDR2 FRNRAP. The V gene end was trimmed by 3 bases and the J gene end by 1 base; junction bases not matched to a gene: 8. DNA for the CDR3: TGTGCTAGTGGTTTTCAGACGGGGACAGGGGAGAACACTGAAGCTTTCTTT. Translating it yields CASGFQTGTGENTEAFF.

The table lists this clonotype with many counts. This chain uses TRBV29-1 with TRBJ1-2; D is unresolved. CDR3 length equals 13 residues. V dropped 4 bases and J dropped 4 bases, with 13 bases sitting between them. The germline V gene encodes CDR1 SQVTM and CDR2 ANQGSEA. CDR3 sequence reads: CSVVAGVPYGYTF. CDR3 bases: TGCAGCGTTGTTGCAGGCGTGCCCTATGGCTACACCTTC.

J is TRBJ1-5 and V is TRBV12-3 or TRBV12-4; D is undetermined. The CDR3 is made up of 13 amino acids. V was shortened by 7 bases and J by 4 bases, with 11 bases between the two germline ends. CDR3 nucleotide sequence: TGTGCCAGCACCCTAATGCCTAATCAGCCCCAGCATTTT. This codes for CASTLMPNQPQHF.

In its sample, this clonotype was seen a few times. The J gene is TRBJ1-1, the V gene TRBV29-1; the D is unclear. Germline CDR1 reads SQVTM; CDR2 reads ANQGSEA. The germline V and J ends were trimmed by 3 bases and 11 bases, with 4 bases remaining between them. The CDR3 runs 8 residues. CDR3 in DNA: TGCAGCGTTGACAGGGCTTTCTTT. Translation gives CSVDRAFF.

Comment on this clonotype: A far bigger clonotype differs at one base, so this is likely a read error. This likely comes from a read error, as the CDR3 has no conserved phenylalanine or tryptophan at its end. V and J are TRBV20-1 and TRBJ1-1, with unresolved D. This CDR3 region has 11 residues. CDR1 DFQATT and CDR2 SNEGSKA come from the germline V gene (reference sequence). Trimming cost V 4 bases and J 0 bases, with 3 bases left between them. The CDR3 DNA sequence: TGCAGTGCTATCCTGAACACTGAAGCTTTCCTT. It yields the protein CSAILNTEAFL.

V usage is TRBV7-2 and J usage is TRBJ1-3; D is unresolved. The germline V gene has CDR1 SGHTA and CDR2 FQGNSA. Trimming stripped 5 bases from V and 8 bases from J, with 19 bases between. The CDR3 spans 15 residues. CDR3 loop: CASSRSMAGGYTIYF. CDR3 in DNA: TGTGCCAGCAGCCGCTCAATGGCGGGAGGCTACACCATATATTTT.

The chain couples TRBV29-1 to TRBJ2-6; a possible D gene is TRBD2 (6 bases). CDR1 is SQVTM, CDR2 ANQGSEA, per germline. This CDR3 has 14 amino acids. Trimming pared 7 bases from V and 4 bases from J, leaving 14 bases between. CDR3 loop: CSAPGLVGANVLTF. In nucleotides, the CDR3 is TGCAGCGCTCCGGGACTCGTGGGGGCCAACGTCCTGACTTTC.

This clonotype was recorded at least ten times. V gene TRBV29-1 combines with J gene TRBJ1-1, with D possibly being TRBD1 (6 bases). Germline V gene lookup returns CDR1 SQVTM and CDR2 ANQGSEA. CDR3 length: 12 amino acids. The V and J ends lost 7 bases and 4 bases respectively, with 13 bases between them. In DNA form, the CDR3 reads TGCAGCGCTGTGGGCAGGGGCACTGAAGCTTTCTTT. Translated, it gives CSAVGRGTEAFF.

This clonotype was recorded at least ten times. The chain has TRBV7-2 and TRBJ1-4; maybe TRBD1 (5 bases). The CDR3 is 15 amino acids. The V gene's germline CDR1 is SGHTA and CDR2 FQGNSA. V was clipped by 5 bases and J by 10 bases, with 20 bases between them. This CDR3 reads CASSARRDVGAKLFF. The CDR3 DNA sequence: TGTGCCAGCAGCGCCCGGAGGGACGTCGGCGCAAAACTGTTTTTT.

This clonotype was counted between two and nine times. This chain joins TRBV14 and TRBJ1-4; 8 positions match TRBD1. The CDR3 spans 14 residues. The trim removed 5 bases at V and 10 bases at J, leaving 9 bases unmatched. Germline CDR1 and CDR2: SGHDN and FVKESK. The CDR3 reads CASSLNRGSGKLFF. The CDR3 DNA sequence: TGTGCCAGCAGCTTGAACAGGGGGAGTGGAAAACTGTTTTTT.

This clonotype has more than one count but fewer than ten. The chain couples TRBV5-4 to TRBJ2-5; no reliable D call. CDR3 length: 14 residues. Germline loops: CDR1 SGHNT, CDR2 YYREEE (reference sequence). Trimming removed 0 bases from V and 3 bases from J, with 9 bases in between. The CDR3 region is CASSLGTEKETQYF. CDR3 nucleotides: TGTGCCAGCAGCTTGGGGACCGAAAAAGAGACCCAGTACTTC.

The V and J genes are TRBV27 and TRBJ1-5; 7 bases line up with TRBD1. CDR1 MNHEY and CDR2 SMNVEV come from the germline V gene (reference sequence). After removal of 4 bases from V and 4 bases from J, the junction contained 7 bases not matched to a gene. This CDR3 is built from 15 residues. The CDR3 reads CASSSGQVGNQPQHF. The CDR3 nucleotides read TGTGCCAGCAGTTCCGGACAGGTCGGTAATCAGCCCCAGCATTTT.

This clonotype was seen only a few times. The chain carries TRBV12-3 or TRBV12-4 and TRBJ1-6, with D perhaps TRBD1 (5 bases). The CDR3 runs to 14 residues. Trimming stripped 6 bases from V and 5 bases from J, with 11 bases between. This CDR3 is CASRVDRNNSPLHF. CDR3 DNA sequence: TGTGCCAGCAGAGTAGACAGAAATAATTCACCCCTCCACTTT.

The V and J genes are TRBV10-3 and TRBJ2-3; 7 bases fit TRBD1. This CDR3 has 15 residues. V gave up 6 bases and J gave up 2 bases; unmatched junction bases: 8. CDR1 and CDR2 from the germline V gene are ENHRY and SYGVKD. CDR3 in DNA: TGTGCCATCAGCCGGGGACAGAGTTTCACAGATACGCAGTATTTT. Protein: CAISRGQSFTDTQYF.

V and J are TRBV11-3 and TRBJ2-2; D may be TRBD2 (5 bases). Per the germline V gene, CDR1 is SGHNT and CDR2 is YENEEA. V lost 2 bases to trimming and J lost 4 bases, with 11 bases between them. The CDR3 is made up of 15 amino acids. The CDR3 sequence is CASSLMRSGTGELFF. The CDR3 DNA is TGTGCCAGCAGCTTAATGCGGAGCGGCACCGGGGAGCTGTTTTTT. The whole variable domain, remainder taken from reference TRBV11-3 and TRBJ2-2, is EAGVVQSPRYKIIEKKQPVAFWCNPISGHNTLYWYLQNLGQGPELLIRYENEEAVDDSQLPKDRFSAERLKGVDSTLKIQPAELGDSAVYLCASSLMRSGTGELFFGEGSRLTVL.